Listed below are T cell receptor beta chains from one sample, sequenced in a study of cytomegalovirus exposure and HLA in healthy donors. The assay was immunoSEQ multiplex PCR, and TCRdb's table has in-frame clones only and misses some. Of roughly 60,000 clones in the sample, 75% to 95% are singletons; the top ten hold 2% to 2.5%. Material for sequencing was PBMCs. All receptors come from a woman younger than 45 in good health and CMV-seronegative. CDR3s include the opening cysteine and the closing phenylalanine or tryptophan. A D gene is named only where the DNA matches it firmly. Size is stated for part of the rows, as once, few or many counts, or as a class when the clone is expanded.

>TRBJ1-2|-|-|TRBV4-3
TGCGCCAGCAGCCAAGATTGGTTGGTTTCGGGCTATGGCTACACCTTC
CASSQDWLVSGYGYTF
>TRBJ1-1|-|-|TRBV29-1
TGCAGCGGGTATGACAGGATCTCACCTGAAGCTTTCTTT
CSGYDRISPEAFF
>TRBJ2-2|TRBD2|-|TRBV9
TGTGCCAGCAGCCTAACCCACGGACTAGCGGGAGACGGGGAGCTGTTTTTT
CASSLTHGLAGDGELFF
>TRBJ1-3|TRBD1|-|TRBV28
TGTGCCAGCAGTTCCCCGACAGGGGGAGTTGGAAACACCATATATTTT
CASSSPTGGVGNTIYF
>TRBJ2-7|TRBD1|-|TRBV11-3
TGTGCCAGCAGCGGGGTACAGGGGAGCGAGCAGTACTTC
CASSGVQGSEQYF
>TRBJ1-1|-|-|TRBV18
TGTGCCAGCTCACCTCCAAGCGGGATTAACACTGAAGCTTTCTTT
CASSPPSGINTEAFF
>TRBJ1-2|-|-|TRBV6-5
TGTGCCAGCAGTTACCGTGGCAGTGCTAGGGGCTACACCTTC
CASSYRGSARGYTF
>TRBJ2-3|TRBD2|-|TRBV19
TGTGCCAGTAGTATAGGGGGACTAGCGGGCGACCCAGATACGCAGTATTTT
CASSIGGLAGDPDTQYF
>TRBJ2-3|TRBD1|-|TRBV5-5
TGTGCCAGCAGACGGACAGGGGGGGATACGCAGTATTTT
CASRRTGGDTQYF
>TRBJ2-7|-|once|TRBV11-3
TGTGCCAGCTCAAGAGGGTACCTCACCTCCTACGAGCAGTACTTC
CASSRGYLTSYEQYF
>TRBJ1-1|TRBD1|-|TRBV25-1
TGTGCCAGCAGTGAGGGGACAGGGAGGGTGGGGACTGAAGCTTTCTTT
CASSEGTGRVGTEAFF
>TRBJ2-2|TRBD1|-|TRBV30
TGTGCCTGGAGTAGAGGGGGCGCGAACACCGGGGAGCTGTTTTTT
CAWSRGGANTGELFF
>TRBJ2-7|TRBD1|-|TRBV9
TGTGCCAGCAGCGTAGGGTGGGACAGGGGAACCTACGAGCAGTACTTC
CASSVGWDRGTYEQYF
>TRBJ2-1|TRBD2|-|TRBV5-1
TGCGCCAGCAGTAGCGGGGCGAACTACAATGAGCAGTTCTTC
CASSSGANYNEQFF
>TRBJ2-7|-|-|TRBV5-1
TGCGCCAGCAGCTTGCAGGGGAACTACGAGCAGTACTTC
CASSLQGNYEQYF
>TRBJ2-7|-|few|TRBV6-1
TGTGCCAGCATTGCACCCGAGTCTTACGTTTACGAGCAGTACTTC
CASIAPESYVYEQYF